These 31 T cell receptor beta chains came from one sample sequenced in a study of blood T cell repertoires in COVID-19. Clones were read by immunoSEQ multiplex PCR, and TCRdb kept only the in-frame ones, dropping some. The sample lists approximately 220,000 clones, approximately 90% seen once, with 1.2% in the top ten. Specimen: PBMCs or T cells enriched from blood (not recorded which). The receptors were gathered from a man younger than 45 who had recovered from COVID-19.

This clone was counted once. The CDR3 DNA follows: TGTGCCACCGGGACAGGGCGGGGAACTGAAGCTTTCTTT. It codes for CATGTGRGTEAFF. The rearrangement uses TRBV10-3 and TRBJ1-1, with 9 bases lining up with TRBD1. Per the germline V gene, CDR1 is ENHRY and CDR2 is SYGVKD. V shed 10 bases and J 5 bases; nucleotides not matched to a gene: 8. CDR3 length: 13 amino acids.

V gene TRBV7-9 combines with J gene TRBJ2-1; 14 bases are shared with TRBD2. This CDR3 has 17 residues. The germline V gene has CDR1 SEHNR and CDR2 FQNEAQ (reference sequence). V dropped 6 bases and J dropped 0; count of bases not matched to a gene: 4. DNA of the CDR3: TGTGCCAGCAGACTAGGGACTAGCGGGAGCTCCTACAATGAGCAGTTCTTC. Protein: CASRLGTSGSSYNEQFF.

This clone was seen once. The CDR3 region is CASSSGHPGGYTF. In nucleotides, the CDR3 is TGTGCCAGCAGCTCCGGACACCCCGGCGGCTACACCTTC. The chain employs TRBV11-2 and TRBJ1-2; the D gene is possibly TRBD1 (5 bases). There are 13 residues in the CDR3. Trimming took off 4 bases at V and 8 bases at J, with 14 bases between the two ends. The germline V gene encodes CDR1 SGHAT and CDR2 FQNNGV.

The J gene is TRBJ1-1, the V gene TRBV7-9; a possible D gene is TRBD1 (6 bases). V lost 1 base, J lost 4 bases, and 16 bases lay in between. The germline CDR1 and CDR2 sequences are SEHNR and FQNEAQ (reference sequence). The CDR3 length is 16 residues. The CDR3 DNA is TGTGCCAGCAGCTTAGTACAGGGAACTTGGAGCACTGAAGCTTTCTTT. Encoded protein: CASSLVQGTWSTEAFF.

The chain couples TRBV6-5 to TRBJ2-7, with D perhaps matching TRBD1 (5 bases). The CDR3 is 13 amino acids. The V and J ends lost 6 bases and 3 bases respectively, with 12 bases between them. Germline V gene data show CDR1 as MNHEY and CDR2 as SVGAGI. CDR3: CASRTPTDYEQYF. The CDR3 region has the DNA TGTGCCAGCAGAACCCCGACAGACTACGAGCAGTACTTC.

The CDR3 sequence is CASSRTEEYQETQYF. In DNA form, the CDR3 reads TGTGCCAGCAGCCGGACAGAAGAGTATCAAGAGACCCAGTACTTC. The rearrangement uses TRBV7-9 and TRBJ2-5; D is perhaps TRBD1 (6 bases). The CDR3 extends over 15 amino acids. Germline V gives CDR1 SEHNR, CDR2 FQNEAQ (reference sequence). V lost 5 bases to trimming and J lost 2 bases, with 15 bases between them.

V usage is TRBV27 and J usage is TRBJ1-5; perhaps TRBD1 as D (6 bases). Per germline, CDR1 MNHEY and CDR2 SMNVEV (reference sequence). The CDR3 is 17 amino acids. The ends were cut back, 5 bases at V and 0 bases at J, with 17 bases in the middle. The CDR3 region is CASSTRQAIYSNQPQHF. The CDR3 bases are TGTGCCAGCAGTACCCGACAGGCAATCTATAGCAATCAGCCCCAGCATTTT.

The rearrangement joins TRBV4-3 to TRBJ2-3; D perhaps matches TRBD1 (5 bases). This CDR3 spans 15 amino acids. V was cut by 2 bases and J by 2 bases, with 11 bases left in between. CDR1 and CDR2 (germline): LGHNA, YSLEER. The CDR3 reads CASSQRLTDTDTQYF. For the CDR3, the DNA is TGCGCCAGCAGCCAACGGCTGACAGACACAGATACGCAGTATTTT.

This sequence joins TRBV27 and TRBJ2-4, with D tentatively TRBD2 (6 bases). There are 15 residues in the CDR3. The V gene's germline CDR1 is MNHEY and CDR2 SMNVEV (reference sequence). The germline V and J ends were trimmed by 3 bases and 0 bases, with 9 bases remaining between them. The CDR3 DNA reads TGTGCCAGCAGTTTTCAGGGACTAGCCAAAAACATTCAGTACTTC. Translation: CASSFQGLAKNIQYF.

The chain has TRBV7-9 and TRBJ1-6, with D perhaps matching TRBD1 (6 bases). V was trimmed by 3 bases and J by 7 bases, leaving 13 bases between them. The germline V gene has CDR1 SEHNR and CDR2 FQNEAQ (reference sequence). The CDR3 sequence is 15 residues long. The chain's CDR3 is CASSFQGRLNSPLHF. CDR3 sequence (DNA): TGTGCCAGCAGCTTTCAGGGGCGACTAAATTCACCCCTCCACTTT.

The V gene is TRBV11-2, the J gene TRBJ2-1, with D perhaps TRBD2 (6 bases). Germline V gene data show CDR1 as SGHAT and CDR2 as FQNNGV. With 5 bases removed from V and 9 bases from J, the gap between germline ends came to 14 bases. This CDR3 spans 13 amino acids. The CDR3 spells CASSQGLLGEQFF. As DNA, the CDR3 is TGTGCCAGCAGCCAGGGACTTTTAGGTGAGCAGTTCTTC.

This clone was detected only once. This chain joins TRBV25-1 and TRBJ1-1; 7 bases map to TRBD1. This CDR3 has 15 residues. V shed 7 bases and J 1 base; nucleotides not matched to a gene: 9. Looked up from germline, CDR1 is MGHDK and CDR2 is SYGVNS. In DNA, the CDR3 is TGTGCCAGCAAAGAGACAGGGCTCAAGAACACTGAAGCTTTCTTT. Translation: CASKETGLKNTEAFF.

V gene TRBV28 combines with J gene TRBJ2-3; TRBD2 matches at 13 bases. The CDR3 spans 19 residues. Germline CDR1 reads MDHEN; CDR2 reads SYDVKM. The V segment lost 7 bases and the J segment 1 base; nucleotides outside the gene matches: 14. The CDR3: CASNPTSGRVRYGTDTQYF. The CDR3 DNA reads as TGTGCCAGCAACCCCACTAGCGGGAGGGTTAGATATGGCACAGATACGCAGTATTTT.

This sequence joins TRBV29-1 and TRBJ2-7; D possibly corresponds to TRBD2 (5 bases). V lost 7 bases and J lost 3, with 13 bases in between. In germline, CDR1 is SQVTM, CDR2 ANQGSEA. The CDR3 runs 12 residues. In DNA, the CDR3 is TGCAGCGCCGAGGGTCTCCTCTACGAGCAGTACTTC. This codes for CSAEGLLYEQYF.

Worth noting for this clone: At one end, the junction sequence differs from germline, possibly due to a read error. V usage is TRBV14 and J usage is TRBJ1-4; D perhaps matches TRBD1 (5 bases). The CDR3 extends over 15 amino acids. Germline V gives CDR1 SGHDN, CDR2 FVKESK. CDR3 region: CASSQVRTTNEKLFF. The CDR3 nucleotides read TGTGCCAGCAGCCAAGTTCGGACAACGAATGAAAAACTGTTTTTT.

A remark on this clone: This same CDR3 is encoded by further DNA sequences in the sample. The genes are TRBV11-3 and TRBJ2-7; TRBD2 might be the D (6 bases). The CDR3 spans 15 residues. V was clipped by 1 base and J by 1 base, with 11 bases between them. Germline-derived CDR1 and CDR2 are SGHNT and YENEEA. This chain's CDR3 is CASSLGGTGSYEQYF. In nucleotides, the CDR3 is TGTGCCAGCAGCTTAGGTGGGACTGGTTCCTACGAGCAGTACTTC.

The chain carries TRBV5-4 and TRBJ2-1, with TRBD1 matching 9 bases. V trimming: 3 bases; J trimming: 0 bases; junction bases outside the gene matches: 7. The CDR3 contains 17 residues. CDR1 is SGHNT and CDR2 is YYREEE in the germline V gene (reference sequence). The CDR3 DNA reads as TGTGCCAGCAGCTCCCGGACAGGGGTTAGCTCCTACAATGAGCAGTTCTTC. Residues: CASSSRTGVSSYNEQFF.

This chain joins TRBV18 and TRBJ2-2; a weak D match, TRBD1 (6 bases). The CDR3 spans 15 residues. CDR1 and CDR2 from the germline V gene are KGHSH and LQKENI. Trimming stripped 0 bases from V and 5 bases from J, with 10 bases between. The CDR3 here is CASSPPPGVTGELFF. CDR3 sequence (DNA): TGTGCCAGCTCACCACCGCCAGGGGTTACCGGGGAGCTGTTTTTT.

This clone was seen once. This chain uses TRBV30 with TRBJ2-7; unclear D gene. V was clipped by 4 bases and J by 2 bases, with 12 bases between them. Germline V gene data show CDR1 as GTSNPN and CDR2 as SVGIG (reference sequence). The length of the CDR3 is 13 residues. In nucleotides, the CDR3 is TGTGCCTGGATGTACAGCCCCCCCTACGAGCAGTACTTC. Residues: CAWMYSPPYEQYF.

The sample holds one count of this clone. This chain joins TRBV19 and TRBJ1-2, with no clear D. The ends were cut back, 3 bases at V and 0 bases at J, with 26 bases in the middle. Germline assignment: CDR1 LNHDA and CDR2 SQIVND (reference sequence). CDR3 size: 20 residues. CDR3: CASSIDGRGHGRPANYGYTF. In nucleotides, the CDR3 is TGTGCCAGTAGTATTGACGGACGAGGTCACGGGAGGCCCGCTAACTATGGCTACACCTTC.

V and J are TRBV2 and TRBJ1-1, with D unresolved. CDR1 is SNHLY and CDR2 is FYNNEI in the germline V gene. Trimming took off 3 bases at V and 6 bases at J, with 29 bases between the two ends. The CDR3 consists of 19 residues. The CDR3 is CASSDLAAATFPSTSEAFF. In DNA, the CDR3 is TGTGCCAGCAGTGATTTGGCGGCAGCAACCTTCCCCTCAACGTCTGAAGCTTTCTTT.

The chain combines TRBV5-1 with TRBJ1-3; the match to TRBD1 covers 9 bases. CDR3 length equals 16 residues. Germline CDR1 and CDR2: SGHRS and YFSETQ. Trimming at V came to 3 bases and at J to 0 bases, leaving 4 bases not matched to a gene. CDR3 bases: TGCGCCAGCAGCTGGACAGGGGCCGTCTCTGGAAACACCATATATTTT. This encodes CASSWTGAVSGNTIYF. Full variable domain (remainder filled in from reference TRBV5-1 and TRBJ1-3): KAGVTQTPRYLIKTRGQQVTLSCSPISGHRSVSWYQQTPGQGLQFLFEYFSETQRNKGNFPGRFSGRQFSNSRSEMNVSTLELGDSALYLCASSWTGAVSGNTIYFGEGSWLTVV.

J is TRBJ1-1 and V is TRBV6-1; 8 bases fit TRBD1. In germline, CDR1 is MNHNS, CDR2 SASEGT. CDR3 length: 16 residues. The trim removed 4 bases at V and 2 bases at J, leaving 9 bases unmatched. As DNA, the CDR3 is TGTGCCAGCAGTGTCGCCAAGGACAGGGTAAACACTGAAGCTTTCTTT. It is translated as CASSVAKDRVNTEAFF.

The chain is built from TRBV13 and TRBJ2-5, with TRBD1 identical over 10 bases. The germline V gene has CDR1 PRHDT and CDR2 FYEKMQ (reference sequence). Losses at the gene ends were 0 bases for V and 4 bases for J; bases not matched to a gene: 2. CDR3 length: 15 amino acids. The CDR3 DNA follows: TGTGCCAGCAGCTTAGGGACAGGGGGCAGAGAGACCCAGTACTTC. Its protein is CASSLGTGGRETQYF.

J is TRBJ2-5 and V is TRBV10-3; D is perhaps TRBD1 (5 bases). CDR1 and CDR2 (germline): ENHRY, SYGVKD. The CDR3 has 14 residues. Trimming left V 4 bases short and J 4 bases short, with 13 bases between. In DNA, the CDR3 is TGTGCCATCAGTGCCCTGGCCAGGGCAGAGACCCAGTACTTC. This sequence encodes CAISALARAETQYF.

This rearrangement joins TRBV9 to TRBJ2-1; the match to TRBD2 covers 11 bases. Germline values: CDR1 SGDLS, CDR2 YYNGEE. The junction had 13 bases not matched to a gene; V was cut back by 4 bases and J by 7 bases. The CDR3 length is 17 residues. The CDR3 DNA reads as TGTGCCAGCAGCTCTACTAGCGGGAGATCGCCGTGGAATGAGCAGTTCTTC. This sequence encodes CASSSTSGRSPWNEQFF.

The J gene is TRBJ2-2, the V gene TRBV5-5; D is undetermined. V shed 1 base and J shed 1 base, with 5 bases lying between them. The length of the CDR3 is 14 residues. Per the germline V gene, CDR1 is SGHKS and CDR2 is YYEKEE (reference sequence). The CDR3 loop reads CASSLQQNTGELFF. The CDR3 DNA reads TGTGCCAGCAGCTTGCAACAGAACACCGGGGAGCTGTTTTTT.

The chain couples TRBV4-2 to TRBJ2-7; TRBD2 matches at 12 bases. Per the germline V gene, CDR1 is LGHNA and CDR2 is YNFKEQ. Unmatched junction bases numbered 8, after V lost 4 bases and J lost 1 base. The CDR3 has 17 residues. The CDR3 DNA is TGTGCCAGCAGCCGGCGACTAGCGGGGGAACTTTCCTACGAGCAGTACTTC. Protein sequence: CASSRRLAGELSYEQYF.

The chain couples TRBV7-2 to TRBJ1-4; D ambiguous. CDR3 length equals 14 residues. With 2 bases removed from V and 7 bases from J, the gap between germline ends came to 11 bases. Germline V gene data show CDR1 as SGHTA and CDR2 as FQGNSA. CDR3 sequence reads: CASSLYGASEKLFF. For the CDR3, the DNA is TGTGCCAGCAGCTTATACGGCGCTAGTGAAAAACTGTTTTTT.

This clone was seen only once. The CDR3 bases are TGTGCCAGCAGCGGCGGGGGGACGAACACCGGGGAGCTGTTTTTT. Translation gives CASSGGGTNTGELFF. This rearrangement joins TRBV11-3 to TRBJ2-2; 8 bases are shared with TRBD2. V dropped 5 bases and J dropped 0; count of bases not matched to a gene: 2. The germline CDR1 and CDR2 sequences are SGHNT and YENEEA. The CDR3 contains 15 residues.

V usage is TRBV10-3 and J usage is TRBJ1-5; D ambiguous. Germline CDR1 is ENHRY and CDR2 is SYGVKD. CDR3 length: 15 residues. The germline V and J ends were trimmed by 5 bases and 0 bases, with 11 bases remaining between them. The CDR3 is CAISQDIDSNQPQHF. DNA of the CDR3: TGTGCCATCAGTCAAGACATAGATAGCAATCAGCCCCAGCATTTT.